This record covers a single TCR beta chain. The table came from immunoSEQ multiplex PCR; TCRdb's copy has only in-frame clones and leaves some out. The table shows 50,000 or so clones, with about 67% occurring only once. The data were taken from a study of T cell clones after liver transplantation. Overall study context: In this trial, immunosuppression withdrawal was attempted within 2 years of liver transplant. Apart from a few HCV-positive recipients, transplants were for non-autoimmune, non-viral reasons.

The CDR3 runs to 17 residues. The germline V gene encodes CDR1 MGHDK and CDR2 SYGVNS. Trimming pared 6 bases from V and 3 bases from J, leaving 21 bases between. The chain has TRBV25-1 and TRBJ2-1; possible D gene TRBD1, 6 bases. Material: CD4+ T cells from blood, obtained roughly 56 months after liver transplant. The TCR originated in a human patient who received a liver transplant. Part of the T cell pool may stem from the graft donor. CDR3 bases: TGTGCCAGCAGCGACAACGCCGGGCAGGGGAACTACAATGAGCAGTTCTTC. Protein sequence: CASSDNAGQGNYNEQFF.